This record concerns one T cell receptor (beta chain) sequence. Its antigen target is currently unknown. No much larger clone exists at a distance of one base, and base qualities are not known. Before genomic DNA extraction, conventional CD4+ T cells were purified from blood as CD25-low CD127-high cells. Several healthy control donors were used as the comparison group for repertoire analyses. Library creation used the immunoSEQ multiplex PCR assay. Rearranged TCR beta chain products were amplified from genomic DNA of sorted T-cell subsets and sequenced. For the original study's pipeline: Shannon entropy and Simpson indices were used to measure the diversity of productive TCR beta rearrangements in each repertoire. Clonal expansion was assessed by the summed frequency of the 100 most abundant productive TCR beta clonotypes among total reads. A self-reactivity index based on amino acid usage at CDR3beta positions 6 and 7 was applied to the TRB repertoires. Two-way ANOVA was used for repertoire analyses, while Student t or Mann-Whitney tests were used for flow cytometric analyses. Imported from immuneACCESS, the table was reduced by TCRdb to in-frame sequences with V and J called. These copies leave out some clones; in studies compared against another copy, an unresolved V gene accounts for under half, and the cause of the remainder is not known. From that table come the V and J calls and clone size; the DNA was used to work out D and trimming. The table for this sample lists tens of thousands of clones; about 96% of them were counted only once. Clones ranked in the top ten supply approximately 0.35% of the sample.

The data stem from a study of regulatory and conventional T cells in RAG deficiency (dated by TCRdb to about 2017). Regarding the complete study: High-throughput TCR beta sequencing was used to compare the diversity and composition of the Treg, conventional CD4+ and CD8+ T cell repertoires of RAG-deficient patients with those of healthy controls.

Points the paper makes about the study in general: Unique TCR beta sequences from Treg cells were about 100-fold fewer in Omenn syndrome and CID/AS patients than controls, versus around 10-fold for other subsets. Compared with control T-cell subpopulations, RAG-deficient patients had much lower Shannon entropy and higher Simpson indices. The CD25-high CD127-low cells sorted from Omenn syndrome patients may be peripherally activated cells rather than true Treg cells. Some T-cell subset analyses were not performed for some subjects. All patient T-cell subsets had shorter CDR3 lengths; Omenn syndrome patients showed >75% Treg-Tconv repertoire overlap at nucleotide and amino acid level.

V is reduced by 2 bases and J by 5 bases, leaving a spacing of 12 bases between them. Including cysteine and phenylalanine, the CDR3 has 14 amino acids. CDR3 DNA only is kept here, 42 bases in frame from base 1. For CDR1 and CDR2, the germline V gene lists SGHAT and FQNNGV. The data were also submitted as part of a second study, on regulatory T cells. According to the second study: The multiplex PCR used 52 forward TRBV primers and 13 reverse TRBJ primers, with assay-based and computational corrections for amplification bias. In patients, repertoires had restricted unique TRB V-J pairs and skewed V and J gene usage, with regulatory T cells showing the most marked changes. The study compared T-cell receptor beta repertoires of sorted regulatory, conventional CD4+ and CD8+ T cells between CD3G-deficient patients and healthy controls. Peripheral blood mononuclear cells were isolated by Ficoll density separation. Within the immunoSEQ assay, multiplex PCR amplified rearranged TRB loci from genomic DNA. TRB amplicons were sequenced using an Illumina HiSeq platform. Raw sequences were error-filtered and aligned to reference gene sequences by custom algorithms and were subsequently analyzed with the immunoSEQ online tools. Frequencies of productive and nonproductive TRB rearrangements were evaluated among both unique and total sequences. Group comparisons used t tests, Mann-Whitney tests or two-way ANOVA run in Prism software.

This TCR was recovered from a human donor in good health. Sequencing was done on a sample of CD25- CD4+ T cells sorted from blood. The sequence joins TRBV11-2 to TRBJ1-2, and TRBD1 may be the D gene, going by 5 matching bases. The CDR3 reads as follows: CASSLSQTAYGYTF. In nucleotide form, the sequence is TGTGCCAGCAGCTTATCACAGACAGCATATGGCTACACCTTC.